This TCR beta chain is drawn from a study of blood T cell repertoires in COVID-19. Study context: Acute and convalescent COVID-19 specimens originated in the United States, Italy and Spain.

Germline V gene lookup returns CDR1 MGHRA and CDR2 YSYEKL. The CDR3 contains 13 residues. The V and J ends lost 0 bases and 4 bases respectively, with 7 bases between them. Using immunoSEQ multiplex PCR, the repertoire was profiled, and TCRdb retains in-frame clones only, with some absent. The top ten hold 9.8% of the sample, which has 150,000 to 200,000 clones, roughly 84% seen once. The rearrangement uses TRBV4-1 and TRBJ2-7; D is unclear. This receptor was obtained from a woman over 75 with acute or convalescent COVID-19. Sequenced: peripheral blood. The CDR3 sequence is CASSQDSSYEQYF. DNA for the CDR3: TGCGCCAGCAGCCAAGATAGTAGTTACGAGCAGTACTTC.